This paragraph reports one T cell receptor beta chain. Its antigen remains unidentified. Uncontrolled infection, other autoimmune disease, pregnancy or lactation barred patients from enrollment. In germline, CDR1 is LGHDT, CDR2 YNNKEL (reference sequence). V dropped 0 bases and J dropped 7; count of bases not matched to a gene: 4. CDR3 length equals 14 residues. These data are taken from a study of T cells in Graves' hyperthyroidism and ophthalmopathy. Amplification targeted TCR beta CDR3 regions from RNA transcripts. First-round RT-PCR targeting the TCR CDR3 was performed with the HTBI primer set. TCRdb ran MiXCR on the multiplex PCR reads and lists one entry per CDR3 protein. Among some 560,000 distinct CDR3 sequences, approximately 15% were seen once, and the ten largest hold around 6.6%. Study results and caveats: Within blood appeared most thyroid clonotypes that had expanded above 0.001. Ophthalmopathy was predicted by the model a median of 6.5 months ahead of onset.

This chain links TRBV3-1 with TRBJ2-5, with 8 bases that match TRBD2. The receptor was derived from a woman aged 25 to 39 with Graves' hyperthyroidism. The material sequenced was blood. This chain's CDR3 is CASSQDLSGGTQYF. The DNA for the CDR3 is TGTGCCAGCAGCCAAGATCTGAGCGGGGGGACCCAGTACTTC.